The clone carrying this T cell receptor (beta chain) was observed at least ten times. Its antigen is as yet unknown. The CDR3 has 14 amino acids. Trimming at V came to 5 bases and at J to 3 bases, leaving 4 bases not matched to a gene. The germline CDR1 and CDR2 sequences are MNHEY and SVGEGT. The data are from a study of T cell repertoires in cytomegalovirus infection. For the study at large: Shared public TCR beta signatures pointed to both CMV infection and a matching HLA type.

Study findings and constraints: People with CMV and the relevant HLA were identified by cumulative public TCR beta family frequency. The response measured ex vivo was dominated by TCR beta clonotypes (HLA-C-restricted and CMV-specific).

In TCRdb, the reads were re-called with MiXCR into one record per CDR3 protein. The sample yields 65,000 to 90,000 distinct CDR3 sequences, 3.7% seen once. V is TRBV6-2 or TRBV6-3 and J is TRBJ2-3; 8 bases map to TRBD2. This clonotype was obtained from a human donor in good health (CMV status not recorded). Some clones in this sample may be carry-over from other donors' samples. Input material: PBMCs. The CDR3 sequence: CASSPGTRTDTQYF. The CDR3, as DNA: TGTGCCAGCAGTCCCGGGACTAGGACAGATACGCAGTATTTT.